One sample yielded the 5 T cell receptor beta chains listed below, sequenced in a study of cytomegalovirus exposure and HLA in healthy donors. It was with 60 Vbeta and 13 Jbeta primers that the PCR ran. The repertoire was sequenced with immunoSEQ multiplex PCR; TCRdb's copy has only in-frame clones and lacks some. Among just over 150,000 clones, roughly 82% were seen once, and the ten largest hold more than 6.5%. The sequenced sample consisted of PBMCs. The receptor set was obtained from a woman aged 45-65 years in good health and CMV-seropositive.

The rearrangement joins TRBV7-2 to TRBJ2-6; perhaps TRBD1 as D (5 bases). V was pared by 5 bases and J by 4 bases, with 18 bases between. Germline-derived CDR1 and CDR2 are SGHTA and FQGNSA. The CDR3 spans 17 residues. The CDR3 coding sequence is TGTGCCAGCAGCCAAACAGCAGGGCAGGCAGGGGCCAACGTCCTGACTTTC. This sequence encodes CASSQTAGQAGANVLTF.

The CDR3 region has the DNA TGTGCCAGCAGCTTAGGGGGGACAGGGGGCACAGATACGCAGTATTTT. Translation gives CASSLGGTGGTDTQYF. The gene calls are TRBV13 and TRBJ2-3, with 10 bases matching TRBD1. CDR1 and CDR2 from the germline V gene are PRHDT and FYEKMQ (reference sequence). The CDR3 length is 16 residues. The junction had 1 base not matched to a gene; V was cut back by 0 bases and J by 1 base.

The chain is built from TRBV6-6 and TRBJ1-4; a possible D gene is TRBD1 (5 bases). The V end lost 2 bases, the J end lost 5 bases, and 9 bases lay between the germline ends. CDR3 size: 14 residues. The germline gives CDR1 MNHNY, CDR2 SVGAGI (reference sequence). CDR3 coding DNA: TGTGCCAGCAGTTACGTCGGGGGAAATGAAAAACTGTTTTTT. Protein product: CASSYVGGNEKLFF.

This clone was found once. The CDR3 coding sequence is TGTGCCAGCAGCGTAGTAGGCCAGGGAGGAGGCGAGCAGTACTTC. Amino acid sequence: CASSVVGQGGGEQYF. The chain combines TRBV9 with TRBJ2-7; tentatively, D is TRBD2 (6 bases). V dropped 0 bases and J dropped 6 bases, with 16 bases sitting between them. CDR1 and CDR2 from the germline V gene are SGDLS and YYNGEE. The CDR3 is 15 amino acids.

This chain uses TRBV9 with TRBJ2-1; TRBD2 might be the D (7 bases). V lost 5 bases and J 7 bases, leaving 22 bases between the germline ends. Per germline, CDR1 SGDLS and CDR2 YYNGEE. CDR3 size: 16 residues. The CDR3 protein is CASSPEGGGFRNEQFF. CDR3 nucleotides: TGTGCCAGCAGTCCAGAAGGGGGGGGGTTTAGAAATGAGCAGTTCTTC.